A selection of T cell receptor beta chains follows, all from one sample in a study of cytomegalovirus exposure and HLA in healthy donors. Assay: immunoSEQ multiplex PCR; the TCRdb copy retains only in-frame clones and omits some. This sample yields about 160,000 clones, of which about 75% are seen a single time; 7% to 8.5% belongs to the top ten. Sequencing was done on a sample of PBMCs. These receptors were obtained from a male donor in good health and CMV-seropositive. Each CDR3 is given with its conserved first and last residue. The order of the fields is J gene, V gene, D gene, clone size, CDR3 DNA, CDR3 protein. D genes are given only for firm matches. Only some rows state a clone size, as once, few, many or a class for expanded clones.

TRBJ1-5,TRBV30,TRBD1,.,TGTGCCTGGAGTGCTGGACAGGGCAATCAGCCCCAGCATTTT,CAWSAGQGNQPQHF
TRBJ2-7,TRBV25-1,TRBD2,.,TGTGCCAGCAGTCCGAGCCTGGCGGGGGGAGGGGAGCAGTACTTC,CASSPSLAGGGEQYF
TRBJ2-1,TRBV27,.,.,TGTGCCAGCGCGGACAGATCCTACAATGAGCAGTTCTTC,CASADRSYNEQFF
TRBJ1-6,TRBV6-1,.,few,TGTGCCAGCTCAGGGGACAATTCACCCCTCCACTTT,CASSGDNSPLHF
TRBJ2-3,TRBV4-1,TRBD2,.,TGCGCCAGCAGCCCGGGACTAGCGGGGGGCCCTAGCACAGATACGCAGTATTTT,CASSPGLAGGPSTDTQYF
TRBJ2-5,TRBV5-1,.,.,TGCGCCAGCAGCTTGGAGGTTTTGAGGGAGACCCAGTACTTC,CASSLEVLRETQYF
TRBJ2-3,TRBV11-3,TRBD2,.,TGTGCCAGCAGCACCGGGACTAGCGGCACAGATACGCAGTATTTT,CASSTGTSGTDTQYF
TRBJ1-1,TRBV5-1,.,.,TGCGCCAGCAGCCTTTCGGGGACACAGAACACTGAAGCTTTCTTT,CASSLSGTQNTEAFF
TRBJ1-2,TRBV2,.,few,TGTGCCAGCAGTGATGGAGGAGCCGGCGGCTACACCTTC,CASSDGGAGGYTF
TRBJ2-1,TRBV5-1,.,.,TGCGCCAGCAGCTCAGACTTACCGGGACAAGGGCTCAATGAGCAGTTCTTC,CASSSDLPGQGLNEQFF
TRBJ1-3,TRBV18,.,.,TGTGCCAGCTGCGGAGGCTCTGGAAACACCATATATTTT,CASCGGSGNTIYF
TRBJ2-5,TRBV7-9,.,.,TGTGCCAGCAGCTCATCCTCAGGGAGGGGGCAAGAGACCCAGTACTTC,CASSSSSGRGQETQYF
TRBJ1-2,TRBV7-9,.,.,TGTGCCAGCAGTCCGATCAGGGGTGACTATGGCTACACCTTC,CASSPIRGDYGYTF
TRBJ2-5,TRBV9,.,.,TGTGCCAGCAGCGTAGGCAGGAACAAAGAGACCCAGTACTTC,CASSVGRNKETQYF
TRBJ1-2,TRBV7-9,.,.,TGTGCCAGCAGCTTTCGTTCCCGTCAGTATGGCTACACCTTC,CASSFRSRQYGYTF
TRBJ1-3,TRBV5-1,.,.,TGCGCCAGCAGCCGGGCTCAGGGAAACTCTGGAAACACCATATATTTT,CASSRAQGNSGNTIYF
TRBJ2-2,TRBV14,.,.,TGTGCCAGCAGCCACCTCTACAGGGAACCCCTCACCGGGGAGCTGTTTTTT,CASSHLYREPLTGELFF
TRBJ2-5,TRBV27,TRBD1,few,TGTGCCAGCAGTCCTCGACAGGGGGGACTACAAGAGACCCAGTACTTC,CASSPRQGGLQETQYF
TRBJ2-7,TRBV14,.,.,TGTGCCAGCAGCCTTCAGGGCTACGAGCAGTACTTC,CASSLQGYEQYF
TRBJ2-7,TRBV4-1,TRBD2,once,TGCGCCAGCAGCCAAGTACTAGCGGGGGACATCTACGAGCAGTACTTC,CASSQVLAGDIYEQYF
TRBJ2-1,TRBV27,.,.,.,CASSGWAGGAFF
TRBJ2-7,TRBV30,TRBD1,.,TGTGCCTGGAATCCGGGACAGGGGTTCGAGCAGTACTTC,CAWNPGQGFEQYF
TRBJ2-7,TRBV11-3,TRBD2,.,TGTGCCAGGGGGGGGGACGGAGTCTACGAGCAGTACTTC,CARGGDGVYEQYF
TRBJ2-1,TRBV19,.,.,TGTGCCAGTAATTCCGGGACACTCACCTACAATGAGCAGTTCTTC,CASNSGTLTYNEQFF
TRBJ1-4,TRBV2,TRBD1,.,TGTGCCAGCAGGGCAGACAGGGCAACTAATGAAAAACTGTTTTTT,CASRADRATNEKLFF
TRBJ1-6,TRBV11-2,TRBD1,.,TGTGCCAGCAGCGCGAACAGGGGGACCGGGACACCCCTCCACTTT,CASSANRGTGTPLHF
TRBJ1-1,TRBV21-1,.,.,TGTGCCAGCAGCAAAGGGGGAAGGAGGGGGAACACTGAAGCTTTCTTT,CASSKGGRRGNTEAFF
TRBJ1-4,TRBV4-3,.,few,TGCGCCAGCAGCCAGGATACGGGGTCTAATGAAAAACTGTTTTTT,CASSQDTGSNEKLFF
TRBJ1-2,TRBV10-3,TRBD1,.,TGTGCCATCAGTGGAACCGGGACAGGGGTTGGCTACACCTTC,CAISGTGTGVGYTF
TRBJ1-2,TRBV14,.,.,TGTGCCAGCAGCCAAGTACCAGGCTATGGCTACACCTTC,CASSQVPGYGYTF
TRBJ1-2,TRBV6-5,TRBD1,.,TGTGCCAGCAGTGAAGGGACAGGGGGCTATGGCTACACCTTC,CASSEGTGGYGYTF
TRBJ1-2,TRBV5-1,TRBD1,.,TGCGCCAGCAGACTGACAGGGGGGGACGACTATGGCTACACCTTC,CASRLTGGDDYGYTF
TRBJ2-7,TRBV4-3,TRBD1,few,TGCGCCAGCAGCCAAGAGACCCAGCAGGGGGCAGCTTACGAGCAGTACTTC,CASSQETQQGAAYEQYF
TRBJ1-5,TRBV6-1,TRBD1,.,TGTGCCAGCGGAGAAACGGACAGGATCAGCCCCCAGCATTTT,CASGETDRISPQHF
TRBJ1-1,TRBV6-5,.,.,TGTGCCAGCAGCCGGGGACAAAGGAACACTGAAGCTTTCTTT,CASSRGQRNTEAFF
TRBJ2-1,TRBV19,TRBD1,once,TGTGCCAGTAGACCCGACAGGGGAGGACACAATGAGCAGTTCTTC,CASRPDRGGHNEQFF
TRBJ2-7,TRBV5-8,.,.,TGTGCCAGCAGTTTGCAAGGTGAGGAGGCCTCCTACGAGCAGTACTTC,CASSLQGEEASYEQYF
TRBJ2-1,TRBV5-8,TRBD1,.,TGTGCCAGCAGCTTGGAGGGACAGGGATACAATGAGCAGTTCTTC,CASSLEGQGYNEQFF
TRBJ1-1,TRBV7-9,.,.,TGTGCCGTGGTAGAGAACACTGAAGCTTTCTTT,CAVVENTEAFF
TRBJ1-4,TRBV28,TRBD1,.,TGTGCCAGCAGTTTCCCGCAGGGGGGCGATGAAAAACTGTTTTTT,CASSFPQGGDEKLFF
TRBJ2-1,TRBV6-4,.,.,TGTGCCAGCAGTGACGGGGGGGCCGGGAATGAGCAGTTCTTC,CASSDGGAGNEQFF
TRBJ1-4,TRBV30,.,.,TGTGCCTGGAGTCCCCACAGGGTTAATGAAAAACTGTTTTTT,CAWSPHRVNEKLFF
TRBJ2-1,TRBV5-1,TRBD1,few,TGCGCCAGCAGCTACTATGGGACAGGGAAGAATGAGCAGTTCTTC,CASSYYGTGKNEQFF
TRBJ1-2,TRBV12-5,TRBD1,.,TGTGCTAGTGGTTCGGACAGGGCCTATGGCTACACCTTC,CASGSDRAYGYTF
TRBJ1-6,TRBV27,.,.,TGTGCCAGCAGTTTATCGTTCAGGGGAAGGTCACCCCTCCACTTT,CASSLSFRGRSPLHF
TRBJ2-1,TRBV29-1,.,.,TGCAGCGTTGAGGGGGGCTCCTACAATGAGCAGTTCTTC,CSVEGGSYNEQFF
TRBJ1-2,TRBV4-3,.,.,TGCGCCAGCAGCCCTGGGAGGATTAGGCACGGCTACACCTTC,CASSPGRIRHGYTF
TRBJ2-1,TRBV4-3,.,.,TGCGCCAGCAGCCATAACAATGAGCAGTTCTTC,CASSHNNEQFF
TRBJ1-2,TRBV4-2,TRBD1,once,TGTGCCAGCAGCCAAGAACCAGGACAGGGTGTTTATGGCTACACCTTC,CASSQEPGQGVYGYTF
TRBJ1-3,TRBV11-1,.,.,TGTGCCAGCAGCTTAGCGGCAACCTCTGGAAACACCATATATTTT,CASSLAATSGNTIYF
TRBJ1-3,TRBV7-6,.,.,TGTGCCAGCAGCCCATTCCAGGGAAGAAGGTCTGGAAACACCATATATTTT,CASSPFQGRRSGNTIYF
TRBJ1-1,TRBV5-4,.,once,TGTGCCAGCAGCTTGGCGCAACAGACTGAAGCTTTCTTT,CASSLAQQTEAFF
TRBJ2-2,TRBV15,.,.,TGTGCCACCAGCTCAGGGGGCGGGAGCACCGGGGAGCTGTTTTTT,CATSSGGGSTGELFF
TRBJ2-7,TRBV28,.,.,TGTGCCAGCAGTTTAGACAGAGCCTACGAGCAGTACTTC,CASSLDRAYEQYF
TRBJ2-3,TRBV7-9,.,once,TGTGCCAGCACAGAAACAGATACGCAGTATTTT,CASTETDTQYF